This T cell receptor beta chain originates from a study of beta chain features in type 1 diabetes. Donors underwent one heparinised blood draw, about 110 mL on average. This CDR3 region has 15 residues. V lost 4 bases, J lost 6 bases, and 19 bases lay in between. Per the germline V gene, CDR1 is SGHRS and CDR2 is YFSETQ. With respect to this clone: Its antigen is still unknown.

The isolated RNA, all of it, was reverse transcribed, so expressed TCRB transcripts were what got sequenced. TCRdb's copy holds only in-frame clones and misses some; the assay was immunoSEQ multiplex PCR. The table lists under 850,000 clones, under 15% of them singletons. Whole-study results and caveats: In type 1 diabetes patients, VDJ junctions had fewer insertions; deletions at these junctions were more frequent. The study found moderately but significantly shorter TCRB CDR3s in all four CD4+ subsets of Type 1 diabetes patients. Within patients, naive, central memory and Treg TCRB repertoires seemed more similar than within healthy donors. Any PCR bias toward short templates would affect both groups alike.

Sample: naive CD4+ T cells from blood. The receptor was isolated from a man between 18 and 29 years old with type 1 diabetes. The V and J genes are TRBV5-1 and TRBJ1-2; D unresolved. CDR3 sequence (DNA): TGCGCCAGCAGCCAACGGGTCGAAAAAGGGAATGGCTACACCTTC. Translated: CASSQRVEKGNGYTF. The whole variable domain, remainder taken from reference TRBV5-1 and TRBJ1-2, is KAGVTQTPRYLIKTRGQQVTLSCSPISGHRSVSWYQQTPGQGLQFLFEYFSETQRNKGNFPGRFSGRQFSNSRSEMNVSTLELGDSALYLCASSQRVEKGNGYTFGSGTRLTVV.